This T cell receptor (beta chain) was sequenced in a study of T cells after yellow fever vaccination. Researchers made TCR cDNA using 5'RACE template switching, and this step added a universal primer site and UMIs. From the 5' RACE reads, TCRdb called clonotypes with MiXCR, one entry per CDR3 protein. Among 200,000 to 300,000 distinct CDR3 sequences, roughly 6.8% were seen once, and the ten largest hold around 1%. V shed 5 bases and J shed 8 bases, with 22 bases lying between them. CDR1 and CDR2 from the germline V gene are GTSNPN and SVGIG (reference sequence). The CDR3 covers 15 residues. V and J are TRBV30 and TRBJ2-1, with D perhaps given as TRBD1 or TRBD2 (5 bases each). The specimen comprised CD4+ T cells sorted from PBMCs, sampled on the day of the yellow fever booster vaccination. The TCR comes from a man younger than 45 who received the YFV17D yellow fever vaccine. Here the CDR3 reads CAWGDLGALGHEQFF. The DNA of the CDR3 is TGTGCCTGGGGCGATCTCGGGGCCCTGGGCCATGAGCAGTTCTTC.